Below are 26 T cell receptor beta chains sequenced from a single sample in a study of cytomegalovirus exposure and HLA in healthy donors. This PCR relied on a set of 60 Vbeta primers and 13 Jbeta primers. Using immunoSEQ multiplex PCR, the repertoire was profiled, and TCRdb retains in-frame clones only, with some absent. This sample has over 100,000 clones, with around two thirds found just once. Material: PBMCs. The receptors derive from a woman aged 35 to 49 in good health and CMV-seronegative.

The chain combines TRBV7-8 with TRBJ2-7; D may be TRBD1 (6 bases). Germline CDR1 reads SGHVS; CDR2 reads FQNEAQ. Trimming stripped 0 bases from V and 2 bases from J, with 17 bases between. This CDR3 region has 17 residues. The CDR3 sequence is CASSLASAGRGTYEQYF. CDR3 bases: TGTGCCAGCAGCTTAGCTAGCGCGGGCAGGGGCACCTACGAGCAGTACTTC.

The chain joins TRBV7-8 to TRBJ2-1; D is possibly TRBD1 (5 bases). The length of the CDR3 is 16 residues. V shed 1 base and J shed 3 bases, with 13 bases lying between them. Germline lookup yields CDR1 SGHVS and CDR2 FQNEAQ. The CDR3 loop reads CASSLEVPRVYNEQFF. The CDR3 DNA reads as TGTGCCAGCAGCTTAGAGGTTCCCAGGGTCTACAATGAGCAGTTCTTC.

The chain uses TRBV19 and TRBJ2-1, with 14 positions matching TRBD2. CDR1 is LNHDA and CDR2 is SQIVND in the germline V gene (reference sequence). There are 18 residues in the CDR3. V was pared by 5 bases and J by 1 base, with 7 bases of the junction left unmatched. Written as DNA, the CDR3 is TGTGCCAGTAGTGCAGGACTAGCGGGGGGCTCTTCCTACAATGAGCAGTTCTTC. Protein sequence: CASSAGLAGGSSYNEQFF.

The table lists this clone with a few counts. The V and J genes are TRBV7-2 and TRBJ2-3; D might be TRBD2 (7 bases). Germline V gene lookup returns CDR1 SGHTA and CDR2 FQGNSA. The V end lost 3 bases, the J end lost 3 bases, and 19 bases lay between the germline ends. The CDR3 has 17 residues. The CDR3, as DNA: TGTGCCAGCAGCTTCTTTGGGGGGGCAAGAGGGACAGATACGCAGTATTTT. It yields the protein CASSFFGGARGTDTQYF.

This rearrangement joins TRBV7-7 to TRBJ2-5; the D gene is possibly TRBD2 (6 bases). V lost 4 bases and J 1 base, leaving 7 bases between the germline ends. The CDR3 is 13 amino acids. The germline gives CDR1 SSHAT, CDR2 FNYEAQ (reference sequence). The CDR3 region is CASSSGVQETQYF. The CDR3 nucleotides are TGTGCCAGCAGCTCGGGAGTCCAAGAGACCCAGTACTTC.

This clone was recorded a few times. Written as DNA, the CDR3 is TGTGCCAGCAGCTTAGCCGTCAATCGGGAGAACACCGGGGAGCTGTTTTTT. It is translated as CASSLAVNRENTGELFF. The rearrangement links TRBV7-9 to TRBJ2-2; a weak D match, TRBD2 (5 bases). CDR1 and CDR2 (germline): SEHNR, FQNEAQ (reference sequence). Trimming stripped 0 bases from V and 1 base from J, with 12 bases between. The CDR3 is made up of 17 amino acids.

The rearrangement joins TRBV5-5 to TRBJ1-5; tentative D call: TRBD1 (6 bases). This CDR3 contains 16 residues. The V end was cut by 2 bases, the J end by 3 bases, with 15 bases between. Germline CDR1 reads SGHKS; CDR2 reads YYEKEE (reference sequence). CDR3 in DNA: TGTGCCAGCAGCTTTACCTTAGGGGGTAACAATCAGCCCCAGCATTTT. Translated, it gives CASSFTLGGNNQPQHF.

The genes are TRBV9 and TRBJ2-1, with D possibly TRBD2 on 5 matching bases. The germline V gene encodes CDR1 SGDLS and CDR2 YYNGEE. The CDR3 length is 15 residues. Trimming cost V 7 bases and J 0 bases, with 14 bases left between them. The CDR3 nucleotides read TGTGCCAGCGGCCGGGGAGCGGTCTCCTACAATGAGCAGTTCTTC. It is translated as CASGRGAVSYNEQFF.

The CDR3 loop reads CASSLGGPGNTIYF. The CDR3 nucleotides are TGTGCCAGCAGTTTAGGAGGACCCGGAAACACCATATATTTT. The chain employs TRBV27 and TRBJ1-3, with D unclear. V was clipped by 2 bases and J by 4 bases, with 9 bases between them. The length of the CDR3 is 14 residues. CDR1 is MNHEY and CDR2 is SMNVEV in the germline V gene (reference sequence).

This clone was recorded only once. The genes are TRBV27 and TRBJ1-6, with a tentative D call TRBD1 (5 bases). Trimming stripped 0 bases from V and 6 bases from J, with 18 bases between. Germline CDR1 MNHEY, CDR2 SMNVEV (reference sequence). The CDR3 contains 18 residues. The CDR3, as DNA: TGTGCCAGCAGTTTATCGATAAGGGCGTCTAGGGGTAATTCACCCCTCCACTTT. Translating it yields CASSLSIRASRGNSPLHF.

This clone came up once. The CDR3, as DNA: TGTGCCAGCAGTTTCTCCCGAGGGGGCGCAGGCTCCACTGAAGCTTTCTTT. Translating it yields CASSFSRGGAGSTEAFF. The V call is TRBV27, the J call TRBJ1-1; 7 bases line up with TRBD1. Germline V gives CDR1 MNHEY, CDR2 SMNVEV (reference sequence). The CDR3 runs 17 residues. V lost 3 bases and J lost 4; bases outside the gene matches: 14.

The rearrangement links TRBV11-2 to TRBJ1-6; 10 bases match TRBD1. This CDR3 is built from 16 residues. V lost 6 bases to trimming and J lost 10 bases; unmatched junction nucleotides: 12. Germline CDR1 SGHAT, CDR2 FQNNGV. The CDR3, as DNA: TGTGCCAGCAGGGGGACAGGGGAGTCTACGCGGTCACCCCTCCACTTT. Its translation is CASRGTGESTRSPLHF.

This sequence joins TRBV28 and TRBJ2-3; 10 positions match TRBD2. Germline CDR1 MDHEN, CDR2 SYDVKM. This CDR3 is 13 amino acids long. V lost 8 bases, J lost 5 bases, and 4 bases stayed unmatched. The CDR3 DNA follows: TGTGCCAGCCGACTAGCGGGTGGAGATACGCAGTATTTT. Translated: CASRLAGGDTQYF. Full variable domain (remainder filled in from reference TRBV28 and TRBJ2-3): DVKVTQSSRYLVKRTGEKVFLECVQDMDHENMFWYRQDPGLGLRLIYFSYDVKMKEKGDIPEGYSVSREKKERFSLILESASTNQTSMYLCASRLAGGDTQYFGPGTRLTVL.

The chain employs TRBV4-1 and TRBJ2-1; 7 positions agree with TRBD1. Germline V gene data show CDR1 as MGHRA and CDR2 as YSYEKL. J gave up 8 bases and V 0 bases, and 13 bases lay outside the gene matches. The CDR3 loop spans 17 amino acids. CDR3 amino acids: CASSQDRVDRWVDEQFF. The CDR3 DNA sequence: TGCGCCAGCAGCCAAGATCGGGTGGACAGGTGGGTGGATGAGCAGTTCTTC.

This clone was counted ten times or more. The chain recombines TRBV5-6 with TRBJ1-4, with D perhaps TRBD1 (6 bases). Germline CDR1 and CDR2: SGHDT and YYEEEE. This CDR3 has 13 residues. V dropped 4 bases and J dropped 8 bases, with 12 bases sitting between them. CDR3 bases: TGTGCCAGCAGCACCGGGACAAGCGAAAAACTGTTTTTT. Amino acid sequence: CASSTGTSEKLFF.

The rearrangement uses TRBV29-1 and TRBJ1-2, with 9 bases matching TRBD1. CDR3 size: 14 residues. Germline V CDR1 and CDR2: SQVTM, ANQGSEA. The ends lost 6 bases at V and 4 bases at J; junction bases unmatched: 9. The CDR3 sequence: CSVAPRTGAYGYTF. The CDR3 DNA sequence: TGCAGCGTCGCTCCAAGGACAGGGGCCTATGGCTACACCTTC. Full variable domain (rest looked up from reference TRBV29-1 and TRBJ1-2): SAVISQKPSRDICQRGTSLTIQCQVDSQVTMMFWYRQQPGQSLTLIATANQGSEATYESGFVIDKFPISRPNLTFSTLTVSNMSPEDSSIYLCSVAPRTGAYGYTFGSGTRLTVV.

The chain recombines TRBV30 with TRBJ1-2, with D possibly matching TRBD1 (6 bases). V lost 5 bases and J 5 bases, leaving 15 bases between the germline ends. Germline CDR1 GTSNPN, CDR2 SVGIG (reference sequence). This CDR3 is built from 13 residues. The CDR3 protein is CAWQDSSFYGYTF. In DNA, the CDR3 is TGTGCCTGGCAGGACAGTTCTTTTTATGGCTACACCTTC. The variable domain in full, completed from reference TRBV30 and TRBJ1-2, reads SQTIHQWPATLVQPVGSPLSLECTVEGTSNPNLYWYRQAAGRGLQLLFYSVGIGQISSEVPQNLSASRPQDRQFILSSKKLLLSDSGFYLCAWQDSSFYGYTFGSGTRLTVV.

This chain uses TRBV6-1 with TRBJ1-2; no clear D gene. Germline CDR1 and CDR2: MNHNS and SASEGT. The CDR3 has 15 residues. V was cut by 6 bases and J by 4 bases, with 18 bases left in between. The CDR3 DNA follows: TGTGCCAGCAGCACTTCGGGCCCGAGGGTCTATGGCTACACCTTC. Protein product: CASSTSGPRVYGYTF.

The genes are TRBV4-2 and TRBJ2-7; TRBD1 agrees at 7 bases. This CDR3 is built from 14 residues. Germline V gene sequence: CDR1 LGHNA, CDR2 YNFKEQ. V shed 0 bases and J 3 bases; nucleotides not matched to a gene: 2. The DNA for the CDR3 is TGTGCCAGCAGCCAAGAAAACAGGGGCTACGAGCAGTACTTC. Translating it yields CASSQENRGYEQYF.

The J gene is TRBJ2-3, the V gene TRBV10-1, with 7 nucleotides matching TRBD1. CDR3 length: 13 amino acids. Germline V gene sequence: CDR1 WNHNN, CDR2 SYGVQD (reference sequence). Trimming at V came to 6 bases and at J to 3 bases, leaving 3 bases not matched to a gene. The CDR3 bases are TGCGCCAGCAGAGGGGACAGTACAGATACGCAGTATTTT. This translates into CASRGDSTDTQYF.

J is TRBJ2-2 and V is TRBV7-3; TRBD2 aligns across 7 bases. The length of the CDR3 is 17 residues. J was trimmed by 1 base and V by 2 bases; bases with no gene match: 7. The germline gives CDR1 SGHTA, CDR2 FQGTGA. CDR3 coding DNA: TGTGCCAGCAGCTTACCGCGGGGAGGGGAGAACACCGGGGAGCTGTTTTTT. Encoded protein: CASSLPRGGENTGELFF.

The J gene is TRBJ2-2, the V gene TRBV5-6; D is perhaps TRBD2 (5 bases). CDR3 length: 16 amino acids. The V and J ends lost 0 bases and 7 bases respectively, with 16 bases between them. Germline V CDR1 and CDR2: SGHDT, YYEEEE. The CDR3 is CASSLGWLQEVGELFF. CDR3 DNA: TGTGCCAGCAGCTTGGGATGGCTGCAGGAGGTCGGGGAGCTGTTTTTT. Using reference TRBV5-6 and TRBJ2-2 for the parts outside the CDR3, the full variable domain is DAGVTQSPTHLIKTRGQQVTLRCSPKSGHDTVSWYQQALGQGPQFIFQYYEEEERQRGNFPDRFSGHQFPNYSSELNVNALLLGDSALYLCASSLGWLQEVGELFFGEGSRLTVL.

In this sample, this clone turned up a few times. The chain is built from TRBV5-5 and TRBJ2-1, with TRBD1 matching over 9 bases. The CDR3 extends over 15 amino acids. V lost 2 bases to trimming and J lost 5 bases; unmatched junction nucleotides: 5. The germline V gene has CDR1 SGHKS and CDR2 YYEKEE (reference sequence). CDR3 nucleotide sequence: TGTGCCAGCAGCTTAGGGACAGGGCCAAACAATGAGCAGTTCTTC. The encoded protein is CASSLGTGPNNEQFF. The full variable domain, in which reference TRBV5-5 and TRBJ2-1 provide the parts outside the CDR3, is DAGVTQSPTHLIKTRGQQVTLRCSPISGHKSVSWYQQVLGQGPQFIFQYYEKEERGRGNFPDRFSARQFPNYSSELNVNALLLGDSALYLCASSLGTGPNNEQFFGPGTRLTVL.

The rearrangement uses TRBV5-1 and TRBJ2-5; 16 bases match TRBD2. V gave up 4 bases and J gave up 1 base; unmatched junction bases: 7. Germline V gene sequence: CDR1 SGHRS, CDR2 YFSETQ. CDR3 length: 18 residues. The CDR3 DNA is TGCGCCAGCAGCCTCCCGGGACTAGCGGGGGGGCTCCAAGAGACCCAGTACTTC. Translated: CASSLPGLAGGLQETQYF.

This clone was detected a few times. The chain carries TRBV5-1 and TRBJ2-3, with 8 bases lining up with TRBD2. The trim removed 3 bases at V and 1 base at J, leaving 7 bases unmatched. CDR1 and CDR2 (germline): SGHRS, YFSETQ. The CDR3 runs 16 residues. In DNA, the CDR3 is TGCGCCAGCAGCTCCCCCAACGGGGGGGGCACAGATACGCAGTATTTT. Its protein is CASSSPNGGGTDTQYF.

The genes are TRBV28 and TRBJ2-5; TRBD1 matches 7 bases. This CDR3 region has 15 residues. Germline CDR1 is MDHEN and CDR2 is SYDVKM. The V segment lost 6 bases and the J segment 5 bases; nucleotides outside the gene matches: 12. CDR3: CASRLGQLSLETQYF. The CDR3 nucleotides are TGTGCCAGCAGACTGGGACAGCTGAGCCTGGAGACCCAGTACTTC.